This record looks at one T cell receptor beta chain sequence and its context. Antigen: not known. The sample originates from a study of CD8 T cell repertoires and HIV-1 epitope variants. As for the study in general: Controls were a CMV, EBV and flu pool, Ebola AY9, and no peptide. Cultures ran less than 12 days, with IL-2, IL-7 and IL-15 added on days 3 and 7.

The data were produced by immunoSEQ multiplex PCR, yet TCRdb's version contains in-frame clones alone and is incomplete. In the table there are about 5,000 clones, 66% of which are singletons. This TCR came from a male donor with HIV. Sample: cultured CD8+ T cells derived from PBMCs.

CDR3 sequence reads: CATRDWDSNQPQHF. The DNA for the CDR3 is TGTGCCACCAGAGATTGGGACAGCAATCAGCCCCAGCATTTT. The rearrangement uses TRBV15 and TRBJ1-5; D perhaps matches TRBD1 (5 bases). The CDR3 contains 14 residues. Trimming removed 6 bases from V and 1 base from J, with 10 bases in between. Germline CDR1 is LNHNV and CDR2 is YYDKDF (reference sequence).